This paragraph reports one TCR beta chain. This record comes from a study of blood T cell repertoires in COVID-19. As for the study in general: The United States, Italy and Spain provided the acute and convalescent COVID-19 samples. PBMCs, B-cell-depleted T cells, or T cells provided the cDNA or gDNA that made up the material.

As originally analysed: From reference gene primer amplification, estimates of nucleated cell counts were derived. This table comes from immunoSEQ multiplex PCR, and its TCRdb copy is limited to in-frame clones, with some not included. V, J and clone size derive from that table, while D and trimming were established from the DNA sequence. The profile shows 130,000 or so clones, 88% of them singletons. Followed longitudinally, the Seattle patients had been enrolled during active infection. The V and J ends lost 3 bases and 0 bases, in that order; junction bases with no gene match: 2. Germline V lookup: CDR1 MGHRA, CDR2 YSYEKL. The CDR3 is 15 residues long.

The clonotype comes from a human donor with COVID-19, enrolled during active disease. The donor label of this sample is uncertain. Material for sequencing was peripheral blood. The V and J genes are TRBV4-1 and TRBJ1-5; 7 bases are shared with TRBD1. This CDR3 reads CASSHRQGSNQPQHF. CDR3 bases: TGCGCCAGCAGCCATAGACAGGGTAGCAATCAGCCCCAGCATTTT.